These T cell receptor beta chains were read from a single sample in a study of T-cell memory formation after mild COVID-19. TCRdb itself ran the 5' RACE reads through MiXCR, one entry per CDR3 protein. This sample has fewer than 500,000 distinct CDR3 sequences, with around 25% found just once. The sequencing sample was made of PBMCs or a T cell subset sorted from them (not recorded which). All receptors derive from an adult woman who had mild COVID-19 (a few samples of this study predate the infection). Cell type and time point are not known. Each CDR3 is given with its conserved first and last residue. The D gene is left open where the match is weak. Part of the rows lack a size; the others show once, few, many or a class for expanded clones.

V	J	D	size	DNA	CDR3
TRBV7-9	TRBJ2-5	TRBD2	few	TGTGCCAGCAGCTCCAAGCGGGAGGTGGGCGAGACCCAGTACTTC	CASSSKREVGETQYF
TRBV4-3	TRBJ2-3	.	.	TGCGCCAGCAGCCAAGAGTCACTAGCAGCAGATACGCAGTATTTT	CASSQESLAADTQYF
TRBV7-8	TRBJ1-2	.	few	TGTGCCAGCAGCCCCGGTAGGGGATATGGCTACACCTTC	CASSPGRGYGYTF
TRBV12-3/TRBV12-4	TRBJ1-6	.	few	TGTGCCAGCAGGGGCTATAATTCACCCCTCCACTTT	CASRGYNSPLHF
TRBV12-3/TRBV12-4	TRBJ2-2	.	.	TGTGCCAGCAGTTGGGCGGCGAACGGGGAGCTGTTTTTT	CASSWAANGELFF
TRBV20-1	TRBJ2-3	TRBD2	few	TGCAGTGCTAGCCGGGCGGGTCGGGGGGTCACAGATACGCAGTATTTT	CSASRAGRGVTDTQYF
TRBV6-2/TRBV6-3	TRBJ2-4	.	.	TGTGCCAGCAGTTATGAGGGATTAGCCAAAAACATTCAGTACTTC	CASSYEGLAKNIQYF
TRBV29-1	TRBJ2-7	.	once	TGCAGCGTTGAAGAGGAAGAGCAGTACTTC	CSVEEEEQYF
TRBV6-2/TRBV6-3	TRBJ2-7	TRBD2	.	TGTGCTACCAGGGGACTAGCGGACTACGAGCAGTACTTC	CATRGLADYEQYF
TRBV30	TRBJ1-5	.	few	TGTGCCTGGAGTGCCCGCGCTAATCAGCCCCAGCATTTT	CAWSARANQPQHF
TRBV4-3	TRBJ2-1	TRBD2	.	TGCGCCAGCAGCCAAGAGGGGACTAGCGGGAGTGATGAGCAGTTCTTC	CASSQEGTSGSDEQFF
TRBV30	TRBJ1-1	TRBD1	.	TGTGCCTGGAGAGCCGGGACAGGGTCTTTGTGGACTGAAGCTTTCTTT	CAWRAGTGSLWTEAFF
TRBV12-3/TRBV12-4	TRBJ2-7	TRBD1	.	TGTGCCAGCACCTCAGCCTACAGGGGGTACGAGCAGTACTTC	CASTSAYRGYEQYF
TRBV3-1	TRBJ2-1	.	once	TGTGCCAGCAGCCCTACACGGGACCCCCAGTTCTTC	CASSPTRDPQFF
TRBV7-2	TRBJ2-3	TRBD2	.	TGTGCCAGCAGCTTAGTAGCGACTAGCGGGGGGTTGGATACGCAGTATTTT	CASSLVATSGGLDTQYF
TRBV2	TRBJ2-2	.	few	TGTGCCAGCAACCCCAGGGGCTCGAACACCGGGGAGCTGTTTTTT	CASNPRGSNTGELFF
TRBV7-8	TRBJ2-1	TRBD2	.	TGTGCCAGCAGCCCTCCGGGACTACCCTACAATGAGCAGTTCTTC	CASSPPGLPYNEQFF
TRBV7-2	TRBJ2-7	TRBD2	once	TGTGCCAGCAGAGGGGGGACTAGCGGCAGCTACGAGCAGTACTTC	CASRGGTSGSYEQYF
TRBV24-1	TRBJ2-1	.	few	TGTGCCACCAGTGTTGACGTATACAATGAGCAGTTCTTC	CATSVDVYNEQFF
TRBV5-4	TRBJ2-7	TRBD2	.	TGTGCCAGCAGCCATGGGACTAGCGCCGCCTACGAGCAGTACTTC	CASSHGTSAAYEQYF
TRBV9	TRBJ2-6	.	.	TGTGCCAGCAGCGTAGTCCTGGCCTCTGGGGCCAACGTCCTGACTTTC	CASSVVLASGANVLTF
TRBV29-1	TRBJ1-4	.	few	TGCAGCGTTTCAGGGGTGACTAATGAAAAACTGTTTTTT	CSVSGVTNEKLFF
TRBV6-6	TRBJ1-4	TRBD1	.	TGTGCCAGCAGTTACCCGGACAGGGGGAACAATGAAAAACTGTTTTTT	CASSYPDRGNNEKLFF
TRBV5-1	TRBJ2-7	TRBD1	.	TGCGCCAGCAGCTTAGGACAGGGACAGTACGGGTACGAGCAGTACTTC	CASSLGQGQYGYEQYF
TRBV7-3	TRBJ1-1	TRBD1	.	TGTGCCAGCAGTTTAGACAGGGACACTGAAGCTTTCTTT	CASSLDRDTEAFF
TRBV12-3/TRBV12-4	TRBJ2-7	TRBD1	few	TGTGCCAGCAGTTCCACTGGGACAGGCTCTAGGGAGCAGTACTTC	CASSSTGTGSREQYF
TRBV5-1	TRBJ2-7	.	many	TGCGCCAGCAGCTTTGGGCAGGGGATCTACGAGCAGTACTTC	CASSFGQGIYEQYF
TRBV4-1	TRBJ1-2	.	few	TGCGCCAGCAGAACATCTAACTATGGCTACACCTTC	CASRTSNYGYTF
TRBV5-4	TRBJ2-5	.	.	TGTGCCAGCAGCCAAGGGGCAGAGACCCAGTACTTC	CASSQGAETQYF
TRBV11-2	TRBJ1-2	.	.	TGTGCCAGCAGCTCCAGGGGCGGAGGCTACACCTTC	CASSSRGGGYTF
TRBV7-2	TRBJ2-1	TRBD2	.	TGTGCCAGCAGCTTAGCCCAGACTAGCGGGAGGCCCACCTACAATGAGCAGTTCTTC	CASSLAQTSGRPTYNEQFF
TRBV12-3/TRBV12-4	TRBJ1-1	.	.	TGTGCCAGCCTCAATTTGGGGATGAACACTGAAGCTTTCTTT	CASLNLGMNTEAFF
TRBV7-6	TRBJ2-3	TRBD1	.	TGTGCCAGCAGCCCCGGGGCAGGGGGTCTTCGCACAGATACGCAGTATTTT	CASSPGAGGLRTDTQYF
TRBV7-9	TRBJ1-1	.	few	TGTGCCAGCATCGAGACAGGGAACACTGAAGCTTTCTTT	CASIETGNTEAFF
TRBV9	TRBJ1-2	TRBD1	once	TGTGCCAGCAGCGTAGAACCGGGACAGGGGGCGAATGGCTACACCTTC	CASSVEPGQGANGYTF
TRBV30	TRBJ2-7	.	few	TGTGCCTGGAGTGTATGGGGCGGGTACGAGCAGTACTTC	CAWSVWGGYEQYF
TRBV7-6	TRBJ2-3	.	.	TGTGCCAGCAGCACAGACAGCACAGATACGCAGTATTTT	CASSTDSTDTQYF
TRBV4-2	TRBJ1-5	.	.	TGTGCCAGCAGCCAAGATAGGTCCCGCAATCAGCCCCAGCATTTT	CASSQDRSRNQPQHF
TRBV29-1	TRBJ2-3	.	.	TGCAGCGTTGATAAGCAGGACACAGATACGCAGTATTTT	CSVDKQDTDTQYF
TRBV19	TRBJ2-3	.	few	TGTGCCAGTAGTATCATGGGAGCCGGGACAAGGCCCCGCACAGATACGCAGTATTTT	CASSIMGAGTRPRTDTQYF
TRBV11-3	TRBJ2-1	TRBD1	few	TGTGCCAGCAGCCGACAGGGCTTCAATGAGCAGTTCTTC	CASSRQGFNEQFF
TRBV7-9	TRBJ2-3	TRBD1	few	TGTGCCAGCAGCAAAAGGAGGACAGGGGAAGATACGCAGTATTTT	CASSKRRTGEDTQYF
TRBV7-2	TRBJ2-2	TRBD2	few	TGTGCCAGCAGCTTTAATAGCGGGAAGAGCGGGGAGCTGTTTTTT	CASSFNSGKSGELFF